The entry that follows covers one T cell receptor (beta chain) sequence. TCRdb's copy holds only in-frame clones and misses some; the assay was immunoSEQ multiplex PCR. The sample consists of about 83,000 clones, about 91% of them appearing once. The data originate from a study of technical replicates of blood from a handful of donors. Germline V gene sequence: CDR1 SEHNR, CDR2 FQNEAQ (reference sequence). This CDR3 has 15 amino acids. V trimming: 4 bases; J trimming: 3 bases; junction bases outside the gene matches: 4. The sequence was collected from a human donor in good health. The chain links TRBV7-9 to TRBJ2-7; the match to TRBD2 covers 12 bases. The specimen sequenced was T cells isolated from PBMCs. Here the CDR3 DNA reads TGTGCCAGCAGCTCCGGGACTAGCGGGTTCTACGAGCAGTACTTC. This gives the protein CASSSGTSGFYEQYF. The whole variable domain, remainder taken from reference TRBV7-9 and TRBJ2-7, is DTGVSQNPRHKITKRGQNVTFRCDPISEHNRLYWYRQTLGQGPEFLTYFQNEAQLEKSRLLSDRFSAERPKGSFSTLEIQRTEQGDSAMYLCASSSGTSGFYEQYFGPGTRLTVT.